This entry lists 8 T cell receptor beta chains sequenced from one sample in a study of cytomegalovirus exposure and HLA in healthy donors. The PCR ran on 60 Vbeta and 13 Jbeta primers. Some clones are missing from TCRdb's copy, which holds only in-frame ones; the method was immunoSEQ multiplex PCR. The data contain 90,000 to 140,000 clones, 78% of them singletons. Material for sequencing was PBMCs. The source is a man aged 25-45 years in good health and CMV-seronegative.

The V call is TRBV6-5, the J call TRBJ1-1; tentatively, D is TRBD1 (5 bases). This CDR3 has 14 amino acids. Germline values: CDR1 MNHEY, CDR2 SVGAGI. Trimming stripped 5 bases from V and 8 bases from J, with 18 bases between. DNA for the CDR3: TGTGCCAGCAGTACCAGGGAAGGGTCCAGGGAAGCTTTCTTT. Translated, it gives CASSTREGSREAFF.

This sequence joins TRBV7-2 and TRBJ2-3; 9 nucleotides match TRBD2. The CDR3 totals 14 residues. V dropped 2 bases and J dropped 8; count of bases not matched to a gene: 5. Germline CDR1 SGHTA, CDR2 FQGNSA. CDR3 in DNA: TGTGCCAGCAGCTTATACAGCGGGGGGAGTACGCAGTATTTT. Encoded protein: CASSLYSGGSTQYF.

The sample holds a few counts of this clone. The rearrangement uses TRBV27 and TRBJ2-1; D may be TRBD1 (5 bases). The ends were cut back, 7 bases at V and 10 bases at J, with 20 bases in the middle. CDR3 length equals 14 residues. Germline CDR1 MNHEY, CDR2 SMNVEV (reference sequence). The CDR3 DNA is TGTGCCAGCAATGTAGTTGGATGGGGCAGAGAGCAGTTCTTC. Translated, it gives CASNVVGWGREQFF.

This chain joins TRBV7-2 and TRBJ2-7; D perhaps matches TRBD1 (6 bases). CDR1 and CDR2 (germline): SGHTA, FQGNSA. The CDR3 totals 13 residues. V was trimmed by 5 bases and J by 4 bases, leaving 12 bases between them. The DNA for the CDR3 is TGTGCCAGCAGCGGGGGACATGCGTACGAGCAGTACTTC. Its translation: CASSGGHAYEQYF.

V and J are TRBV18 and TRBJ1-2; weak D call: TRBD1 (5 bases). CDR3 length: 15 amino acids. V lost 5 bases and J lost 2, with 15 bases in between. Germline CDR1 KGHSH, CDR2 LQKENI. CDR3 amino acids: CASSVAPGPNYGYTF. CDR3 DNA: TGTGCCAGCTCAGTAGCCCCAGGGCCAAACTATGGCTACACCTTC.

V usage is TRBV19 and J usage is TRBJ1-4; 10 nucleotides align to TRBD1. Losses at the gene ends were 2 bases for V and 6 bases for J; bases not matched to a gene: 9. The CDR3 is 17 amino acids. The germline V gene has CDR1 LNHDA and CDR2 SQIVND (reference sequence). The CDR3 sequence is CASSILYSGTGDEKLFF. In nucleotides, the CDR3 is TGTGCCAGTAGTATACTTTACTCCGGGACAGGGGATGAAAAACTGTTTTTT.

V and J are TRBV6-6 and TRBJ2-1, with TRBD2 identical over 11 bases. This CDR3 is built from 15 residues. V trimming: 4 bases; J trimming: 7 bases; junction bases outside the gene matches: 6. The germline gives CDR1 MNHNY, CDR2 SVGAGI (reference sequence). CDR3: CASSSSGGLRNEQFF. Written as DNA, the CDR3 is TGTGCCAGCAGTTCTAGCGGGGGGCTTAGGAATGAGCAGTTCTTC.

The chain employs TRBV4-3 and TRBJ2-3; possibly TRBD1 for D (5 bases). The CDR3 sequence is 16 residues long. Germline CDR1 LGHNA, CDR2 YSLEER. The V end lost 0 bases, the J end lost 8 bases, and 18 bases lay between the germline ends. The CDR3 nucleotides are TGCGCCAGCAGCCAAGATCGTTTGATGCGGCAGGGTACGCAGTATTTT. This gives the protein CASSQDRLMRQGTQYF.